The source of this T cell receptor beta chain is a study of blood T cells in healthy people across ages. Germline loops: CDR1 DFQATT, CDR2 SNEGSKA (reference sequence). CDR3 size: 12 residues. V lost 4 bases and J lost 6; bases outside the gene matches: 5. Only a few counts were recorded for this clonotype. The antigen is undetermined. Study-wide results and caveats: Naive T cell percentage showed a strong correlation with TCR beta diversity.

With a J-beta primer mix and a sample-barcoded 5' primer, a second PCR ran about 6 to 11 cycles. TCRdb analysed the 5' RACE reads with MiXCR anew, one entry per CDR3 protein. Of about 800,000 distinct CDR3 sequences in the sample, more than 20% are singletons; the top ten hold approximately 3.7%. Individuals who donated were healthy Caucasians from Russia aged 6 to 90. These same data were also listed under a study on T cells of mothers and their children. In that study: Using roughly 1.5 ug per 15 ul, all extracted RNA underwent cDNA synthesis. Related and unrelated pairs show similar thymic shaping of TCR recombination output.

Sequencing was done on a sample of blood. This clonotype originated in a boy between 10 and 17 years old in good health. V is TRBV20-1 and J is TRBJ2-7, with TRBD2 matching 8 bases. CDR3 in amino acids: CSATRLALEQYF. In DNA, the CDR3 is TGCAGTGCTACCCGACTAGCGCTCGAGCAGTACTTC.